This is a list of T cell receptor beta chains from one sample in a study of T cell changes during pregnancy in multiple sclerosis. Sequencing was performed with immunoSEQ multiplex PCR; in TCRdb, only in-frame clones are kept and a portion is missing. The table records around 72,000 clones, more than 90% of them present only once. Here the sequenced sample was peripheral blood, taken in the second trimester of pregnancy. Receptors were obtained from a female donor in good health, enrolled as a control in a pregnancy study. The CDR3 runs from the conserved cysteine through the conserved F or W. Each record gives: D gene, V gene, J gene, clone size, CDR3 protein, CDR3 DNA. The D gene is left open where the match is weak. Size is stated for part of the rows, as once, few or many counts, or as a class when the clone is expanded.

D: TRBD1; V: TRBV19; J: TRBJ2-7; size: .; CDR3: CASSPSPGQNYEQYF; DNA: TGTGCCAGTAGTCCTTCCCCGGGACAGAACTACGAGCAGTACTTC
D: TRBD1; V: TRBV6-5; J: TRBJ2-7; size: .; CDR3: CASSYDRGRQYF; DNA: TGTGCCAGCAGTTACGACAGGGGCCGACAGTACTTC
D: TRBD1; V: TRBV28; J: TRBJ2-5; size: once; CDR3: CASRTRQGSQETQYF; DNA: TGTGCCAGCAGGACAAGACAGGGGAGTCAAGAGACCCAGTACTTC
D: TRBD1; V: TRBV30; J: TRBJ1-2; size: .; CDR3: CAWGRGWDGYTF; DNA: TGTGCCTGGGGCAGGGGGTGGGATGGCTACACCTTC
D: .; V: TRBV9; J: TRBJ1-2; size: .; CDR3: CASSVSSGGVNYGYTF; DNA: TGTGCCAGCAGCGTATCTTCTGGGGGCGTCAACTATGGCTACACCTTC
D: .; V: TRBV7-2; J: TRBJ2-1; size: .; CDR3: CASSLGVAPNEQFF; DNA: TGTGCCAGCAGCTTAGGGGTAGCTCCCAATGAGCAGTTCTTC
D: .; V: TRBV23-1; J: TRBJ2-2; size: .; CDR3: CASSQTGTWNTGELFF; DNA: TGCGCCAGCAGTCAAACCGGGACATGGAACACCGGGGAGCTGTTTTTT
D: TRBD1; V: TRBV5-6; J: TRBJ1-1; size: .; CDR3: CASRKRTGWDTEAFF; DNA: TGTGCCAGCAGAAAACGGACAGGGTGGGACACTGAAGCTTTCTTT
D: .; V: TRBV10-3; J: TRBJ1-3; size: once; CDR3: CALSGGPLSGNTIYF; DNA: TGTGCCCTGTCGGGGGGGCCCCTCTCTGGAAACACCATATATTTT
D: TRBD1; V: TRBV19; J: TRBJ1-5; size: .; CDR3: CASSMLGTGIQPQHF; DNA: TGTGCCAGTAGTATGCTGGGGACAGGGATCCAGCCCCAGCATTTT
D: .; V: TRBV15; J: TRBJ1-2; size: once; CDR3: CATSRDGGEGDGYTF; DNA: TGTGCCACCAGCAGAGATGGGGGGGAGGGAGATGGCTACACCTTC
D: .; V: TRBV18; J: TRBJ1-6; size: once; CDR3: CASSPRDISTNSPLHF; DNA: TGTGCCAGCTCACCAAGGGACATTTCTACCAATTCACCCCTCCACTTT
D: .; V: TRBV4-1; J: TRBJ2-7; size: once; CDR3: CASSLQRGASYEQYF; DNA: TGCGCCAGCAGCCTCCAACGCGGGGCCTCCTACGAGCAGTACTTC
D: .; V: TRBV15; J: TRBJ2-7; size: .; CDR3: CATSPTGTPREQYF; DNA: TGTGCCACCAGCCCGACCGGGACACCCCGGGAGCAGTACTTC
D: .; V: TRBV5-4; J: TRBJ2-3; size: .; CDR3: CASKTGGGSTDTQYF; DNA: TGTGCCAGCAAAACCGGTGGGGGGAGCACAGATACGCAGTATTTT
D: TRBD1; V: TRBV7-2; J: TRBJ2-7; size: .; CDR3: CASSFRGTGSYEQYF; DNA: TGTGCCAGCAGCTTTAGGGGGACAGGCTCCTACGAGCAGTACTTC
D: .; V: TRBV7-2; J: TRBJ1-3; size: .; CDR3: CASSLGGPNSGNTIYF; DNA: TGTGCCAGCAGCTTAGGTGGGCCGAACTCTGGAAACACCATATATTTT
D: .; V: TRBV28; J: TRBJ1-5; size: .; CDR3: CASGPRPLNQPQHF; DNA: TGTGCCAGCGGCCCCCGCCCCCTTAATCAGCCCCAGCATTTT
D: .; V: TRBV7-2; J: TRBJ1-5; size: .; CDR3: CASSPTGAGGNQPQHF; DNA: TGTGCCAGCAGCCCGACGGGGGCGGGGGGAAATCAGCCCCAGCATTTT
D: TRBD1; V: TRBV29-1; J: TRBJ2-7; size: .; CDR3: CSVGDRGDEQYF; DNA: TGCAGCGTTGGGGACAGAGGTGACGAGCAGTACTTC
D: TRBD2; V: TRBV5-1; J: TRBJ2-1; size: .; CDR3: CASSLTTSGSYNEQFF; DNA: TGCGCCAGCAGCTTGACCACTAGCGGGTCATACAATGAGCAGTTCTTC
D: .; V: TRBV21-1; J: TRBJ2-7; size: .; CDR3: CASSKVAGLDYEQYF; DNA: TGTGCCAGCAGCAAAGTAGCAGGGTTAGACTACGAGCAGTACTTC
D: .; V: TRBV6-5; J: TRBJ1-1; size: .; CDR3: CASSYRSGYEAFF; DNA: TGTGCCAGCAGTTACCGGTCGGGGTATGAAGCTTTCTTT
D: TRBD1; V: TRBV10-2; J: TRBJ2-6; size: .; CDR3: CASQGQGDPSGANVLTF; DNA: TGCGCCAGCCAGGGACAGGGGGACCCCTCTGGGGCCAACGTCCTGACTTTC
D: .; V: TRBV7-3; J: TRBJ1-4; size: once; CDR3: CASSRRPISGATNEKLFF; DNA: TGTGCCAGCAGCCGCAGGCCCATCTCAGGGGCAACTAATGAAAAACTGTTTTTT
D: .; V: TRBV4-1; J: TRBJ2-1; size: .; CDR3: CASSSGDEQFF; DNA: TGCGCCAGCAGCTCAGGGGATGAGCAGTTCTTC
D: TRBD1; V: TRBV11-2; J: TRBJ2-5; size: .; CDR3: CASSQGQLGETQYF; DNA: TGTGCCAGCAGCCAGGGACAGTTGGGGGAGACCCAGTACTTC
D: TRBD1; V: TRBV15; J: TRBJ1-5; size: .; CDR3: CATSSRDRVNQPQHF; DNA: TGTGCCACCAGCAGCCGGGACAGGGTGAATCAGCCCCAGCATTTT
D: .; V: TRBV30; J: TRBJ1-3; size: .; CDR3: CAWSAGLPGSGNTIYF; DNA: TGTGCCTGGAGTGCCGGACTCCCTGGCTCTGGAAACACCATATATTTT
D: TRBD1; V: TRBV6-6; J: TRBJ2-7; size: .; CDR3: CASRDLSGQGHYEQYF; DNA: TGTGCCAGCAGGGACCTCTCGGGACAGGGACACTACGAGCAGTACTTC
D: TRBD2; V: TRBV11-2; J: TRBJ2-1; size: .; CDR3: CASSLEAGGDNEQFF; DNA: TGTGCCAGCAGCTTAGAAGCGGGGGGGGACAATGAGCAGTTCTTC
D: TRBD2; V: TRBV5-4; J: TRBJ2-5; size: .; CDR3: CASRREGKETQYF; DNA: TGTGCCAGCAGACGGGAGGGGAAGGAGACCCAGTACTTC
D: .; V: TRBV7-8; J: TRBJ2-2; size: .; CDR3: CASSLRQTGELFF; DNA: TGTGCCAGCAGCTTAAGACAGACCGGGGAGCTGTTTTTT
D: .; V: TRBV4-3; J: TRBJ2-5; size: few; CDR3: CASSPRGGVRETQYF; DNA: TGCGCCAGCAGCCCACGGGGCGGGGTCAGGGAGACCCAGTACTTC
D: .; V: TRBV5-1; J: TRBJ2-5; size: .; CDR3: CASRGTSSETQYF; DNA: TGCGCCAGCAGGGGAACTAGTTCTGAGACCCAGTACTTC
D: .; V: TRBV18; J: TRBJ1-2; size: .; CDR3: CASAEGRGVNYGYTF; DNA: TGTGCCAGCGCAGAAGGTCGCGGGGTTAACTATGGCTACACCTTC
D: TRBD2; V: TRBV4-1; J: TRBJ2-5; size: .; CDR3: CASSQVPSGGGQETQYF; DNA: TGCGCCAGCAGCCAAGTCCCCAGCGGGGGGGGCCAAGAGACCCAGTACTTC
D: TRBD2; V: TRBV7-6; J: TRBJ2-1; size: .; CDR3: CASSPQPPSFAGGIEQFF; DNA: TGTGCCAGCAGCCCACAACCTCCCTCGTTTGCGGGGGGAATAGAGCAGTTCTTC
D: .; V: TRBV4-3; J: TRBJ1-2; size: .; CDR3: CASSPARQGPNYGYTF; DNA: TGCGCCAGCAGCCCCGCGCGCCAGGGCCCAAACTATGGCTACACCTTC
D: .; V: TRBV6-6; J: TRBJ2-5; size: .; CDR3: CASSTHRVGQETQYF; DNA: TGTGCCAGCAGCACCCACAGGGTGGGCCAAGAGACCCAGTACTTC
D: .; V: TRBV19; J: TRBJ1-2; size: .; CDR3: CATMGGRDYGYTF; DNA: TGTGCCACCATGGGGGGAAGGGACTATGGCTACACCTTC
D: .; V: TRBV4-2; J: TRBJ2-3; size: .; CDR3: CASSQSGFSTDTQYF; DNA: TGTGCCAGCAGCCAAAGCGGGTTTAGCACAGATACGCAGTATTTT